This TCR beta chain came from a study of cytomegalovirus exposure and HLA in healthy donors. The CDR3 totals 13 residues. Per germline, CDR1 SGHAT and CDR2 FQNNGV. Germline trimming cut 5 bases from V and 7 bases from J; bases unmatched to any gene: 5. PCR employed 60 Vbeta and 13 Jbeta primers. The data were produced by immunoSEQ multiplex PCR, yet TCRdb's version contains in-frame clones alone and is incomplete. The sample carries about 170,000 clones, about 81% recorded once. The chain joins TRBV11-2 to TRBJ2-1; 7 bases align to TRBD1. This clonotype originated in a woman aged 50 to 60 in good health and CMV-seropositive. The sequencing sample was made of PBMCs. This CDR3 is CASSTWTGNEQFF. The CDR3 bases are TGTGCCAGCAGCACTTGGACAGGAAATGAGCAGTTCTTC.